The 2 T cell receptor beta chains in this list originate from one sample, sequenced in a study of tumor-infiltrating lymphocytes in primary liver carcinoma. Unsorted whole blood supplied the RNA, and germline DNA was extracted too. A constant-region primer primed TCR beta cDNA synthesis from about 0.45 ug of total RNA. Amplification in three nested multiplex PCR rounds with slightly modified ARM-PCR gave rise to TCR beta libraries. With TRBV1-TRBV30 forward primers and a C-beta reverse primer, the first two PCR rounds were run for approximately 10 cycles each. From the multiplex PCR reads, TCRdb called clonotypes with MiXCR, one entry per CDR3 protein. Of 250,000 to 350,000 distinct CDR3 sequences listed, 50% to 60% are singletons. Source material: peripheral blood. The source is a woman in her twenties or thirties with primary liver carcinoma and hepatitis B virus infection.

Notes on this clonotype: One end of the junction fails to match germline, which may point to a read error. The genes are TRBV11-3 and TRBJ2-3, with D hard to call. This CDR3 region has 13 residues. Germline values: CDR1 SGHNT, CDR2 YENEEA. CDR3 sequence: CPSSLDYSDTQYF. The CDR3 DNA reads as TGTCCCAGCAGTCTGGATTATTCAGATACGCAGTATTTT. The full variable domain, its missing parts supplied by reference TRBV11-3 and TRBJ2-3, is EAGVVQSPRYKIIEKKQPVAFWCNPISGHNTLYWYLQNLGQGPELLIRYENEEAVDDSQLPKDRFSAERLKGVDSTLKIQPAELGDSAVYLCPSSLDYSDTQYFGPGTRLTVL.

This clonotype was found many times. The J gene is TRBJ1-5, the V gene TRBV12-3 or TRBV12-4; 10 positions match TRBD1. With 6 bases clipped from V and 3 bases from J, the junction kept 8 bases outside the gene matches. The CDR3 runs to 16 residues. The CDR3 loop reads CASSSGDRGSNQPQHF. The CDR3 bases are TGTGCCAGCAGCTCTGGGGACAGGGGATCCAATCAGCCCCAGCATTTT.